This T cell receptor beta chain emerged from a study of OX40 agonist ivuxolimab in advanced cancers. The overall study: The treatment was a fully human IgG2 OX40 agonist, ivuxolimab. Hepatocellular carcinoma, melanoma, renal cell or head and neck cancer was diagnosed in the dose-escalation patients.

Patients with autoimmune history or systemic immunosuppression were excluded. Here immunoSEQ multiplex PCR was the method, and the copy in TCRdb shows in-frame clones only, minus some. The sample lists about 53,000 clones; 79% were seen once. V dropped 4 bases and J dropped 0; count of bases not matched to a gene: 4. The CDR3 covers 14 residues. Per the germline V gene, CDR1 is SGHNT and CDR2 is YYREEE (reference sequence). The rearrangement links TRBV5-4 to TRBJ2-7, with TRBD1 identical over 7 bases. The sample in question was CD4+ or CD8+ T cells sorted from blood, obtained in a trial of the OX40 agonist ivuxolimab. The receptor's source is an adult with an advanced solid tumor such as melanoma, head and neck, liver or kidney cancer. The CDR3 bases are TGTGCCAGCAGCCCGGGACAGACCTCCTACGAGCAGTACTTC. It is translated as CASSPGQTSYEQYF. The variable domain in full, completed from reference TRBV5-4 and TRBJ2-7, reads ETGVTQSPTHLIKTRGQQVTLRCSSQSGHNTVSWYQQALGQGPQFIFQYYREEENGRGNFPPRFSGLQFPNYSSELNVNALELDDSALYLCASSPGQTSYEQYFGPGTRLTVT.